This section outlines one T cell receptor (beta chain) sequence together with its context. Clones were sequenced by immunoSEQ multiplex PCR, and TCRdb holds only the in-frame ones, with some missing. This table holds about 140,000 clones, approximately 92% found once. This entry belongs to a study of control samples from healthy donors and cancer patients. Trimming pared 3 bases from V and 3 bases from J, leaving 14 bases between. This CDR3 comprises 15 residues. Germline loops: CDR1 MDHEN, CDR2 SYDVKM. This clonotype was obtained from a man aged 30 to 45 in good health. The specimen sequenced was blood. The chain couples TRBV28 to TRBJ1-2; possibly TRBD1 for D (6 bases). The CDR3 spells CASSFRGALDYGYTF. CDR3 bases: TGTGCCAGCAGTTTCCGGGGGGCCCTGGACTATGGCTACACCTTC.